The rows below give T cell receptor beta chains drawn from one sample of a study of breast tumors, draining lymph nodes, adjacent tissues. TCRdb reprocessed the multiplex PCR reads with MiXCR, giving one entry per CDR3 protein. The sample shows about 8,300 distinct CDR3 sequences, about 76% of them seen only once. Sequencing input: tumor-adjacent breast tissue. The origin of the receptors is a female donor with breast cancer. Some clones in this sample may be carry-over from other donors' samples. The CDR3 runs from the conserved cysteine through the conserved F or W. A D gene is named only where the DNA matches it firmly. Some rows have no size entry. The others give once, few or many, or a class for an expanded clone.

13,-,TRBV10-3,-,TRBJ2-7,TGTGCCATCAGTGAGATTAGCGAATACGAGCAGTACTTC,CAISEISEYEQYF
16,-,TRBV5-6,once,TRBJ2-1,TGTGCCAGCAGCTTGGAGGCGTCTTTCTCCTACAATGAGCAGTTCTTC,CASSLEASFSYNEQFF
16,TRBD2,TRBV20-1,-,TRBJ2-7,TGCAGTGCTAGAGATCTCGACCTAGCGGGAGCGAGGGAGCAGTACTTC,CSARDLDLAGAREQYF
14,-,TRBV12-3/TRBV12-4,once,TRBJ2-2,TGTGCCAGCAGGTACAGGGAAGACACCGGGGAGCTGTTTTTT,CASRYREDTGELFF
12,TRBD1,TRBV29-1,-,TRBJ2-1,TGCAGCGTTGTCCCGGACAGGAATGAGCAGTTCTTC,CSVVPDRNEQFF
14,TRBD1,TRBV18,many,TRBJ1-3,TGTGCCAGCTCACCGGACAGGGATGGAAACACCATATATTTT,CASSPDRDGNTIYF
13,-,TRBV3-1,medium-sized,TRBJ2-7,TGTGCCAGCAGCCTCACCCCCCAGGCCGAGCAGTACTTC,CASSLTPQAEQYF
18,TRBD1,TRBV20-1,-,TRBJ1-4,TGCAGTGCTAACAAGCTCCGGCGTATTAGGGGGCGTAGTGAAAAACTGTTTTTT,CSANKLRRIRGRSEKLFF
14,-,TRBV20-1,medium-sized,TRBJ2-3,TGCAGTGCTCCCCCCCAACCAAGCACAGATACGCAGTATTTT,CSAPPQPSTDTQYF
12,-,TRBV9,few,TRBJ2-7,TGTGCCAGCAGCAGTGTTGGGGGCGAGCAGTACTTC,CASSSVGGEQYF
17,TRBD2,TRBV7-6,-,TRBJ2-3,TGTGCCAGCAGCTCTAACCCACTAGCGGGCGTCACAGATACGCAGTATTTT,CASSSNPLAGVTDTQYF
13,-,TRBV29-1,medium-sized,TRBJ1-2,TGCAGCGCTAAGGCAGCTTCGGACTATGGCTACACCTTC,CSAKAASDYGYTF
15,-,TRBV4-1,medium-sized,TRBJ2-5,TGCGCCAGCAGCCAGGGCTCAGGGTCCCAAGAGACCCAGTACTTC,CASSQGSGSQETQYF
15,-,TRBV6-9,-,TRBJ2-1,TGTGCCAGCAGGACCCCCCGGGGGGCCACTTATGAGCAGTTCTTC,CASRTPRGATYEQFF
12,-,TRBV2,medium-sized,TRBJ2-3,TGTGCCAGCCGTATAGACGCAGATACGCAGTATTTT,CASRIDADTQYF
14,TRBD1,TRBV2,many,TRBJ2-5,TGTGCCAGCAGACCCGGGACAGGTAGAGAGACCCAGTACTTC,CASRPGTGRETQYF
14,-,TRBV29-1,-,TRBJ2-2,TGCAGCGCAGACGGGGGGCGAAACACCGGGGAGCTGTTTTTT,CSADGGRNTGELFF
12,TRBD1,TRBV2,-,TRBJ2-7,TGTGCCAGCAGCTTTACAGGGGGAGAGCAGTACTTC,CASSFTGGEQYF
14,TRBD2,TRBV20-1,-,TRBJ2-1,TGCAGTGCTTCTGGGACTAGCGGGTTAAATGAGCAGTTCTTC,CSASGTSGLNEQFF
15,-,TRBV3-1,-,TRBJ2-1,TGTGCCAGCAGCCAAACGGAGGGGGGATACAATGAGCAGTTCTTC,CASSQTEGGYNEQFF
15,TRBD2,TRBV28,many,TRBJ2-1,TGTGCCAGCAGTTTAGGGACTAGCAGTTACAATGAGCAGTTCTTC,CASSLGTSSYNEQFF
14,-,TRBV5-6,-,TRBJ1-6,TGTGCCAGCAGCTTGGCGTCGTATAATTCACCCCTCCACTTT,CASSLASYNSPLHF